The 16 T cell receptor beta chains in this list originate from one sample, sequenced in a study of T cells in Graves' hyperthyroidism and ophthalmopathy. Amplification targeted TCR beta CDR3 regions from RNA transcripts. First-round RT-PCR with HTBI primers amplified the TCR CDR3 region. TCRdb re-called the multiplex PCR reads through MiXCR, storing one row per CDR3 protein. The data show 730,000 or so distinct CDR3 sequences, around 20% seen once. Sequencing was performed on blood. The receptors were gathered from a woman in her 50s with Graves' hyperthyroidism that later progressed to Graves' ophthalmopathy.

This clonotype has at least ten counts. The V gene is TRBV10-3, the J gene TRBJ1-1; TRBD1 is a possible D gene (6 bases). The CDR3 has 15 amino acids. The V gene lost 7 bases and the J gene lost 1 base, with 16 bases spanning the gap. Germline-derived CDR1 and CDR2 are ENHRY and SYGVKD. The DNA for the CDR3 is TGTGCCATCAAAGATGGGGGGCTGGGGAACACTGAAGCTTTCTTT. Protein sequence: CAIKDGGLGNTEAFF.

The genes are TRBV12-5 and TRBJ2-1; the match to TRBD1 covers 7 bases. The CDR3 is 15 residues long. Germline-derived CDR1 and CDR2 are LGHNT and FRNRAP. Trimming took 6 bases from V and 2 from J; bases not matched to a gene: 7. The CDR3 sequence: CASGPDQGAYNEQFF. CDR3 DNA: TGTGCTAGTGGCCCCGACCAGGGGGCCTACAATGAGCAGTTCTTC. The complete variable domain, with remaining parts taken from reference TRBV12-5 and TRBJ2-1, reads DARVTQTPRHKVTEMGQEVTMRCQPILGHNTVFWYRQTMMQGLELLAYFRNRAPLDDSGMPKDRFSAEMPDATLATLKIQPSEPRDSAVYFCASGPDQGAYNEQFFGPGTRLTVL.

About this clonotype: One junction end disagrees with the germline gene, perhaps due to a read error. V usage is TRBV7-7 and J usage is TRBJ2-5, with D perhaps assigned TRBD1 or TRBD2 (7 bases each). CDR1 is SSHAT, CDR2 FNYEAQ, per germline (reference sequence). The CDR3 has 16 residues. Written as DNA, the CDR3 is TGTGCTAGCAGCTTAGCTGCCGACAGGGAGGGGGAGACCCAGTACTTC. Amino acids: CASSLAADREGETQYF.

V gene TRBV29-1 combines with J gene TRBJ2-7; the D gene is possibly TRBD1 (6 bases). The CDR3 has 14 amino acids. Germline CDR1 SQVTM, CDR2 ANQGSEA. V lost 1 base, J lost 0 bases, and 10 bases lay in between. Written as DNA, the CDR3 is TGCAGCGTTGAAGGGACAGAGAGCTCCTACGAGCAGTACTTC. Its protein product is CSVEGTESSYEQYF.

This clonotype was seen many times. This chain joins TRBV11-2 and TRBJ1-6; D is perhaps TRBD1 (5 bases). Germline V gene lookup returns CDR1 SGHAT and CDR2 FQNNGV. The CDR3 consists of 15 residues. V was shortened by 5 bases and J by 6 bases, with 14 bases between the two germline ends. The CDR3 here is CASSPSGALNSPLHF. The CDR3 DNA sequence: TGTGCCAGCAGCCCGTCCGGGGCCCTTAATTCACCCCTCCACTTT.

This clonotype has at least ten counts. This sequence joins TRBV18 and TRBJ2-5; 9 nucleotides align to TRBD2. Germline-derived CDR1 and CDR2 are KGHSH and LQKENI. V lost 3 bases, J lost 1 base, and 3 bases stayed unmatched. CDR3 length equals 15 residues. CDR3 DNA sequence: TGTGCCAGCTCACCCCTTAGCGGGGGCCAAGAGACCCAGTACTTC. This encodes CASSPLSGGQETQYF.

A word on this clonotype: A much larger clonotype is one base distant, so this may be a read error. Here the CDR3 omits its conserved ending phenylalanine or tryptophan, so a read error is the likely source. This chain links TRBV10-3 with TRBJ2-3; 7 bases agree with TRBD1. Germline-derived CDR1 and CDR2 are ENHRY and SYGVKD. This CDR3 spans 20 amino acids. Losses at the gene ends were 8 bases for V and 0 bases for J; bases not matched to a gene: 23. The CDR3 region has the DNA TGTGCCATCGGAGTTGTGGGGACAGAACATAGCTACTCTAGCACAGATACGCAGTATTCT. Translating it yields CAIGVVGTEHSYSSTDTQYS.

V gene TRBV12-3 or TRBV12-4 combines with J gene TRBJ1-3; tentative D call: TRBD1 (5 bases). CDR3 length: 14 residues. The ends were cut back, 2 bases at V and 2 bases at J, with 7 bases in the middle. CDR3 in amino acids: CASSLMGAGNTIYF. The CDR3 nucleotides are TGTGCCAGCAGTTTAATGGGGGCTGGAAACACCATATATTTT.

The genes are TRBV6-1 and TRBJ2-3; no firm D call. With 10 bases removed from V and 6 bases from J, the gap between germline ends came to 14 bases. The CDR3 runs 12 residues. CDR1 MNHNS and CDR2 SASEGT come from the germline V gene. This chain's CDR3 is CATRRGRDTQYF. The CDR3, as DNA: TGTGCCACCCGGCGAGGCCGCGATACGCAGTATTTT.

V gene TRBV5-1 combines with J gene TRBJ1-2; 9 bases fit TRBD1. This CDR3 is 16 amino acids long. Unmatched junction bases numbered 11, after V lost 0 bases and J lost 8 bases. Germline V gives CDR1 SGHRS, CDR2 YFSETQ. Written as DNA, the CDR3 is TGCGCCAGCAGCTTGGCCGCCGGGACAGGGAAGGAGGGCTACACCTTC. Its translation: CASSLAAGTGKEGYTF.

In its sample, this clonotype was seen many times. This chain joins TRBV7-2 and TRBJ1-1; D not certain. Trimming took off 4 bases at V and 0 bases at J, with 6 bases between the two ends. This CDR3 region has 13 residues. CDR1 is SGHTA and CDR2 is FQGNSA in the germline V gene. In nucleotides, the CDR3 is TGTGCCAGCAGCTCCCAATTGAACACTGAAGCTTTCTTT. Residues: CASSSQLNTEAFF. Filled out from reference TRBV7-2 and TRBJ1-1, the complete variable domain reads GAGVSQSPSNKVTEKGKDVELRCDPISGHTALYWYRQSLGQGLEFLIYFQGNSAPDKSGLPSDRFSAERTGGSVSTLTIQRTQQEDSAVYLCASSSQLNTEAFFGQGTRLTVV.

This chain links TRBV7-9 with TRBJ1-5; weak D call: TRBD1 (6 bases). The CDR3 covers 16 residues. V was trimmed by 5 bases and J by 4 bases, leaving 18 bases between them. Per the germline V gene, CDR1 is SEHNR and CDR2 is FQNEAQ (reference sequence). The CDR3 reads CASSPIRARGNQPQHF. The CDR3 nucleotides are TGTGCCAGCAGCCCAATCCGGGCCAGGGGAAATCAGCCCCAGCATTTT. Complete variable domain (other parts from reference TRBV7-9 and TRBJ1-5): DTGVSQNPRHKITKRGQNVTFRCDPISEHNRLYWYRQTLGQGPEFLTYFQNEAQLEKSRLLSDRFSAERPKGSFSTLEIQRTEQGDSAMYLCASSPIRARGNQPQHFGDGTRLSIL.

V gene TRBV27 combines with J gene TRBJ2-3, with unresolved D. Germline V gene sequence: CDR1 MNHEY, CDR2 SMNVEV (reference sequence). V gave up 3 bases and J gave up 0 bases, with 13 bases separating them. This CDR3 region has 16 residues. CDR3 sequence: CASSLLRSTSTDTQYF. CDR3 nucleotides: TGTGCCAGCAGTTTGCTGCGGAGTACTAGCACAGATACGCAGTATTTT.

This clonotype has a handful of counts. V and J are TRBV6-5 and TRBJ1-5, with D hard to call. V lost 0 bases to trimming and J lost 5 bases, with 5 bases between them. The CDR3 contains 13 residues. Germline V gene lookup returns CDR1 MNHEY and CDR2 SVGAGI. The CDR3 nucleotides read TGTGCCAGCAGTTACTCGTCCCATCAGCCCCAGCATTTT. This gives the protein CASSYSSHQPQHF.

This clonotype was observed many times. V is TRBV6-1 and J is TRBJ1-1; 7 bases match TRBD1. The CDR3 totals 17 residues. V lost 4 bases to trimming and J lost 1 base; unmatched junction nucleotides: 12. Germline assignment: CDR1 MNHNS and CDR2 SASEGT. CDR3 nucleotides: TGTGCCAGCAGTGCCGGAGGGGGCGAACCGAGGAACACTGAAGCTTTCTTT. Encoded protein: CASSAGGGEPRNTEAFF.

This clonotype occurred many times. V usage is TRBV24-1 and J usage is TRBJ1-1, with D maybe TRBD1 (5 bases). The germline gives CDR1 KGHDR, CDR2 SFDVKD. The V end lost 3 bases, the J end lost 0 bases, and 10 bases lay between the germline ends. The CDR3 consists of 15 residues. The chain's CDR3 is CATSDRQGMNTEAFF. CDR3 nucleotides: TGTGCCACCAGTGATCGTCAGGGAATGAACACTGAAGCTTTCTTT.